The subject of this entry is one T cell receptor beta chain. The antigen is undetermined. TCRdb's table, derived via immunoSEQ multiplex PCR, lists solely in-frame clones and lacks some. The sample lists about 60,000 clones; about 87% were seen once. The CDR3 has 16 amino acids. Losses at the gene ends were 3 bases for V and 2 bases for J; bases not matched to a gene: 9. Per germline, CDR1 SGDLS and CDR2 YYNGEE. This record comes from a study of a mutant IDH1 vaccine in newly diagnosed glioma. Study as a whole: Patients in the study were vaccinated eight times, receiving shots in weeks 1, 3, 5, 7, 11, 15, 19 and 23. Treated patients had a mean age of around 40 years and a sex split that was roughly 60% male and roughly 38% female.

Time point: week 23, last vaccination. A 20-mer mutant IDH1 peptide at 300 ug was injected subcutaneously with topical imiquimod. Sequenced material: PBMCs, taken from a glioma patient whose treatment included an IDH1 peptide vaccine. The clonotype was recovered from a man in his late teens or twenties with glioma. The chain employs TRBV9 and TRBJ2-3; 7 bases line up with TRBD1. The CDR3 DNA sequence: TGTGCCAGCAGCGGGACCGGGACAGACTACACAGATACGCAGTATTTT. This sequence encodes CASSGTGTDYTDTQYF.